The sequence of this T cell receptor beta chain was determined in a study of T-cell reconstitution after alpha-beta-depleted transplantation in children. A TCRbeta library incorporating unique molecular identifiers was prepared. In TCRdb, the PCR reads were re-called with MiXCR into one record per CDR3 protein. The sample includes fewer than 200,000 distinct CDR3 sequences, approximately 6.6% of them seen just once. CDR3 size: 14 residues. V lost 9 bases, J lost 0 bases, and 6 bases stayed unmatched. The table lists this clonotype with many counts. The TCR originated in a human donor who donated a stem cell graft to a child with Wiskott-Aldrich syndrome. The sequencing used PBMCs from the stem cell graft donor, collected from the stem cell graft. The V gene is TRBV12-3 or TRBV12-4, the J gene TRBJ2-3, with 7 bases identical to TRBD2. CDR3 sequence (DNA): TGTGCCAGTAAGGAAGCGGGGAGCACAGATACGCAGTATTTT. The encoded protein is CASKEAGSTDTQYF.